This T cell receptor (beta chain) was retrieved from a study of T cells in localized non-small cell lung cancer. General study points: Among blood samples, higher T cell density accompanied longer overall survival. Within adjacent lung there appeared a median around 57 of the top 100 tumor clones.

This clone occurred once. The antigen remains undetermined. Germline lookup yields CDR1 WNHNN and CDR2 SYGVQD (reference sequence). The V and J ends lost 0 bases and 3 bases respectively, with 15 bases between them. CDR3 length: 16 residues. TCRdb's table, derived via immunoSEQ multiplex PCR, lists solely in-frame clones and lacks some. The table has about 34,000 clones, 93% seen once; the top ten hold 7% to 9%. This chain connects TRBV10-1 to TRBJ2-7; D might be TRBD1 or TRBD2, each matching 5 bases. This TCR was recovered from a female donor at least 60 years old with stage I lung adenocarcinoma. The sample consisted of peripheral blood, taken before any cancer treatment. The CDR3 loop is CASSESGPGRHYEQYF. The CDR3 nucleotides are TGCGCCAGCAGTGAGTCGGGCCCGGGACGGCACTACGAGCAGTACTTC.